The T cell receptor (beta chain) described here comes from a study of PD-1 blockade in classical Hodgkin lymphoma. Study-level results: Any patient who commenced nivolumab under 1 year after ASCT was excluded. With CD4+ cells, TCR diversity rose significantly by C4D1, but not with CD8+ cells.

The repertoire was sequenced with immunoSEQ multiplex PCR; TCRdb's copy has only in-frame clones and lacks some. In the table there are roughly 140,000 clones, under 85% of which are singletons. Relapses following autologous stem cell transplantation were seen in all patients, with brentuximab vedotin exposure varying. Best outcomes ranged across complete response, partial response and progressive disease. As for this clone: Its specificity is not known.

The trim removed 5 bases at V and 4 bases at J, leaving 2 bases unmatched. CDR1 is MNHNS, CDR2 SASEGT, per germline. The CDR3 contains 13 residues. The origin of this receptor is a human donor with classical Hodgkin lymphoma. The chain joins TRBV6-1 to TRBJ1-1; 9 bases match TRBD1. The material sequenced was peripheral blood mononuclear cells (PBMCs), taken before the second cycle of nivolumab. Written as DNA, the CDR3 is TGTGCCAGCAGTCAGACAGGGGGCACTGAAGCTTTCTTT. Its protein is CASSQTGGTEAFF.